The clone carrying this T cell receptor beta chain was detected once. Per the original methods: Amplified reference gene primers provided the basis for estimating nucleated cell counts. Generated by immunoSEQ multiplex PCR, the TCRdb table keeps only in-frame clones and is missing some. The V and J calls and clone size are taken from that table; D and trimming were inferred from the DNA. This table has some 70,000 clones, 60% to 80% appearing once. This sample stems from a study of blood T cell repertoires in COVID-19. About the research overall: Samples representing acute and convalescent COVID-19 were sourced from the United States, Italy and Spain. PBMCs, B-cell-depleted T cells, or T cells provided the cDNA or gDNA that made up the material.

V was clipped by 4 bases and J by 1 base, with 20 bases between them. This CDR3 region has 18 residues. Germline V gene data show CDR1 as SGHAT and CDR2 as FQNNGV. The rearrangement links TRBV11-2 to TRBJ1-3; D is perhaps TRBD1 (6 bases). The source material was peripheral blood. The clonotype was recovered from an older woman with acute or convalescent COVID-19. The DNA for the CDR3 is TGTGCCAGCAGCTCTAGCCCCACAGGGCGCTATTCTGGAAACACCATATATTTT. This gives the protein CASSSSPTGRYSGNTIYF.